A selection of T cell receptor beta chains follows, all from one sample in a study of OX40 agonist ivuxolimab in advanced cancers. Produced via immunoSEQ multiplex PCR; TCRdb's table is partial and in-frame only. The table has roughly 93,000 clones, about 92% seen once. Source: CD4+ or CD8+ T cells sorted from blood, taken in a trial of the OX40 agonist ivuxolimab. These receptors came from an adult with an advanced solid tumor such as melanoma, head and neck, liver or kidney cancer. Each CDR3 is given with its conserved first and last residue. Each record gives: J gene, D gene, V gene, clone size, CDR3 DNA, CDR3 protein. The D gene is left open where the match is weak. The size of a clone is reported for some rows only, either as once, few or many, or as a class for expanded clones.

TRBJ2-3,TRBD1,TRBV27,.,TGTGCCAGCAGTTTCCTGGGACAGGGGGTAACAGATACGCAGTATTTT,CASSFLGQGVTDTQYF
TRBJ1-4,TRBD1,TRBV11-2,.,TGTGCCAGCAGCTTGGACAGGGAAGGGAAACTGTTTTTT,CASSLDREGKLFF
TRBJ1-2,.,TRBV5-1,.,TGCGCCAGCAGCTCGGACTGGGCAGGCTACACCTTC,CASSSDWAGYTF
TRBJ2-2,.,TRBV5-1,.,TGCGCCAGCAGCTTTTCATCGGACACCGGGGAGCTGTTTTTT,CASSFSSDTGELFF
TRBJ2-1,.,TRBV9,.,TGTGCCAGCAGCTCGACTCCCTCCAGTGAGCAGTTCTTC,CASSSTPSSEQFF
TRBJ1-4,TRBD1,TRBV5-1,.,TGCGCCAGCAGCTTCTCAGGGGGGAATGAAAAACTGTTTTTT,CASSFSGGNEKLFF
TRBJ2-3,TRBD2,TRBV5-4,.,TGTGCCAGCAGCACTCCGGGACTAGCGGACCCTGGAGATACGCAGTATTTT,CASSTPGLADPGDTQYF
TRBJ2-3,TRBD2,TRBV19,.,TGTGCCAGTAGTACGACTAGCGGGGATACGCAGTATTTT,CASSTTSGDTQYF
TRBJ2-1,TRBD2,TRBV5-5,.,TGTGCCAGCAGCTTGACTGGGACTAGCGGGGGGGCCAATGAGCAGTTCTTC,CASSLTGTSGGANEQFF
TRBJ1-1,TRBD1,TRBV9,.,TGTGCCAGCACTACCGGTAGTCAGGGGGACACTGAAGCTTTCTTT,CASTTGSQGDTEAFF
TRBJ1-5,.,TRBV19,.,TGTGCCAGTACCGCAGGGTTATACCAGCCCCAGCATTTT,CASTAGLYQPQHF
TRBJ1-1,.,TRBV10-3,few,TGTGCCATCAGTGAGGGACCGGGGTCAGGGACTGAAGCTTTCTTT,CAISEGPGSGTEAFF
TRBJ2-3,.,TRBV6-5,.,TGTGCCAGCAGCAGACTACTCACAGATACGCAGTATTTT,CASSRLLTDTQYF
TRBJ2-3,.,TRBV4-1,.,TGCGCCAGCAGCCGGCAACTGGCGTCGGCGGATACGCAGTATTTT,CASSRQLASADTQYF
TRBJ2-7,.,TRBV21-1,once,TGTGCCAGCAGCAAAGGAGGACACTACCCGCGTGAGCAGTACTTC,CASSKGGHYPREQYF
TRBJ2-5,TRBD2,TRBV5-1,.,TGCGCCAGCAGCTTGGGACTAGCGGAGACCCAGTACTTC,CASSLGLAETQYF
TRBJ2-2,.,TRBV7-3,.,TGTGCCAGCAGCTTTCGGCTAGCAGCCGGGGAGCTGTTTTTT,CASSFRLAAGELFF
TRBJ2-7,.,TRBV6-1,.,TGTGCCAGCAGTTGGAGGACATTCTACGAGCAGTACTTC,CASSWRTFYEQYF
TRBJ2-5,.,TRBV5-4,.,TGTGCCAGCAGCCAGAGGGGGGTGGTGGGACAGACCCAGTACTTC,CASSQRGVVGQTQYF
TRBJ1-2,TRBD1,TRBV19,.,TGTGCCAGTAGTACTACAGGGGGCTATGGCTACACCTTC,CASSTTGGYGYTF
TRBJ1-1,TRBD1,TRBV9,few,TGTGCCAGCAGCCTGGGACAGGAGAACACTGAAGCTTTCTTT,CASSLGQENTEAFF
TRBJ1-2,TRBD1,TRBV6-1,.,TGTGCCAGCAGTGAACAGGGGGCGCTGGCTGGAGGCTACACCTTC,CASSEQGALAGGYTF
TRBJ2-2,.,TRBV9,.,TGTGCCAGCAGCAAACGGGTCGGGGAGCTGTTTTTT,CASSKRVGELFF
TRBJ2-4,.,TRBV6-5,.,TGTGCCAGCAGCAGACAGGGAGGGGGAAACATTCAGTACTTC,CASSRQGGGNIQYF
TRBJ1-2,TRBD1,TRBV19,.,TGTGCCAGTAGCCTCGACAGGGGCCGGGGCTACACCTTC,CASSLDRGRGYTF
TRBJ1-1,.,TRBV5-5,.,TGTGCCAGCAGTCTAAACCAATTGAACACTGAAGCTTTCTTT,CASSLNQLNTEAFF
TRBJ1-6,.,TRBV5-8,once,TGTGCCAGCAGCTTGGGTGGGACGGCCTATAATTCACCCCTCCACTTT,CASSLGGTAYNSPLHF
TRBJ1-5,.,TRBV4-2,.,TGTGCCAGCAGCCAGGCTACAGGGTTTCAGCCCCAGCATTTT,CASSQATGFQPQHF
TRBJ2-3,.,TRBV5-1,.,TGCGCCAGCGAGGCGGGGCACGGAGATACGCAGTATTTT,CASEAGHGDTQYF
TRBJ2-1,.,TRBV5-1,.,TGCGCCAGCAGGTTAGGACTCGGCTCCTACAATGAGCAGTTCTTC,CASRLGLGSYNEQFF
TRBJ1-5,.,TRBV5-8,.,TGTGCCAGCAGCTCCAGGAGTTCAAGGGAGCCCCAGCATTTT,CASSSRSSREPQHF
TRBJ2-1,.,TRBV27,.,TGTGCCAGCAGGCGGAGTAGCGGAGTCCCAACTAACAATGAGCAGTTCTTC,CASRRSSGVPTNNEQFF
TRBJ2-2,.,TRBV29-1,once,TGCAGCGTTGGAACCCACACCAACACCGGGGAGCTGTTTTTT,CSVGTHTNTGELFF
TRBJ2-2,.,TRBV7-8,.,TGTGCCAGCAGCCCCGGGGGCAACACCGGGGAGCTGTTTTTT,CASSPGGNTGELFF
TRBJ1-4,.,TRBV19,.,TGTGCCAGTAGCGTCTCAAATGAAAAACTGTTTTTT,CASSVSNEKLFF
TRBJ2-5,.,TRBV18,.,TGTGCCAGCTCACCACACCAAGAGACCCAGTACTTC,CASSPHQETQYF
TRBJ2-5,TRBD1,TRBV5-4,.,TGTGCCAGCAGCACAGGACAGGGGCAAGAGACCCAGTACTTC,CASSTGQGQETQYF
TRBJ1-2,TRBD1,TRBV7-8,.,TGTGCCAGCAGCCCGCCAGACAGGGCCTCGTATGGCTACACCTTC,CASSPPDRASYGYTF
TRBJ2-6,TRBD1,TRBV6-6,.,TGTGCCAGCAGGCGACAGGGATCTGGGGCCAACGTCCTGACTTTC,CASRRQGSGANVLTF
TRBJ1-4,.,TRBV10-1,once,TGCGCCAGCCAGCCGAACAGGAACGGAAAACTGTTTTTT,CASQPNRNGKLFF
TRBJ1-6,TRBD1,TRBV5-1,.,TGCGCCAGCAGCTCGTACCCGACAGGGGACAATTCACCCCTCCACTTT,CASSSYPTGDNSPLHF